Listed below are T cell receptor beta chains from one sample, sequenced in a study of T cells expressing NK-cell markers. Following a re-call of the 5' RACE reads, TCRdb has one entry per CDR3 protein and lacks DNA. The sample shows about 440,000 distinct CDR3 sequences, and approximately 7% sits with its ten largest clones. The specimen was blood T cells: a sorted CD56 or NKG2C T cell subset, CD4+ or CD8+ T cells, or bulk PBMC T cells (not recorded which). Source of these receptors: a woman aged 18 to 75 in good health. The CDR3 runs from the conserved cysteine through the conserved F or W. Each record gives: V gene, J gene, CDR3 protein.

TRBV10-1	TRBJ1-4	CASQTLGPVDLGGKLFF
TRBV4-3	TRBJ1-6	CASSQDGDGSSPLHF
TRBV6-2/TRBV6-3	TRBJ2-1	CASSYVVGPGPRRNEQFF
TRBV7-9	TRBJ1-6	CASSLALTSSPLHF
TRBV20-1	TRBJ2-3	CSARRGLERVDTQYF
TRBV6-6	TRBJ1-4	CASSYRNEKLFF
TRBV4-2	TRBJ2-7	CASSQDRKGYEQYF
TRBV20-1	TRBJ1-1	CSARGNRNLNTEAFF
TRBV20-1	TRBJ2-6	CSAPVSGANVLTF
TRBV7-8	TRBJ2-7	CASSPHTYEQYF
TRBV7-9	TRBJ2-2	CASSLGASGRNTGELFF
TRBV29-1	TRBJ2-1	CSVGDRAYNEQFF
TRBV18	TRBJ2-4	CASSHDSKNIQYF
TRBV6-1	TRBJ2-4	CASASGELAKNIQYF
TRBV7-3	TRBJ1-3	CASNIQGETGNTIYF
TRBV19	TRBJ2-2	CASNLGANTGELFF
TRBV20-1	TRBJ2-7	CSAPQLLAGPYEQYF
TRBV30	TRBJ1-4	CAWSQSANEKLFF
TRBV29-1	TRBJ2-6	CSVARDRPGANVLTF
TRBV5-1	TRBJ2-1	CASSWEPDNEQFF
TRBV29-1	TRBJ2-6	CSVRAGGTGANVLTF
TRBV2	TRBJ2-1	CASSVIQAAYNEQFF
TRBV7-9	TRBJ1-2	CASADPGGHYLYGYTF
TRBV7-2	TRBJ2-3	CASSPPGRRSTDTQYF
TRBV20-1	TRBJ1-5	CSATPGDRASNQPQHF
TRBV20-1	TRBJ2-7	CSARNSGRSPSYEQYF
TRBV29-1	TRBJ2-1	CSVLRGSYNEQFF
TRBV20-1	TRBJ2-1	CSARGPGTPYNEQFF
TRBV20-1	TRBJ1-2	CSGEMDSKDYGYTF
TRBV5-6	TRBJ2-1	CASSAPSRGEQFF
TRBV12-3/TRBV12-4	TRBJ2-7	CASSLSGTREQYF
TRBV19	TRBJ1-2	CASSSYSYGYTF
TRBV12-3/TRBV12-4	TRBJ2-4	CASTSGLEAKNIQYF
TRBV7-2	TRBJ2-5	CASSLVWAWTQETQYF
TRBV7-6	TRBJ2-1	CASSFEGGPGEQFF
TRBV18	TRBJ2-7	CASSPLDSLEQYF
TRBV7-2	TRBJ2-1	CASSLAGSSVYNEQFF
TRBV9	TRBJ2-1	CASSARRLAGSSYNEQFF
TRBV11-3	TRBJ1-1	CASSLDINTEAFF
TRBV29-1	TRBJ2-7	CSVQAGLASSSYEQYF
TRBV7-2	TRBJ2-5	CASSETSGGLETQYF
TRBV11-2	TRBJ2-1	CASSLDRKPQFF
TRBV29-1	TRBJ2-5	CSVEDGSGGLFKTQYF
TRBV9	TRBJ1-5	CASSAGQANQPQHF
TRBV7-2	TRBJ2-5	CASSFAGVERETQYF
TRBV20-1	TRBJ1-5	CSANRDRGQPQHF
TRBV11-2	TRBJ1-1	CASSSRGGVAFF
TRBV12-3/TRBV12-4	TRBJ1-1	CASSLTDDAFF
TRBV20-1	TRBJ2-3	CSAPRGGEGSDTQYF
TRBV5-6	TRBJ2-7	CASSINSYEQYF
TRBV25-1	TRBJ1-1	CASGGSLGTEAFF
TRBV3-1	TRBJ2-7	CASSPISIAAYEQYF